These T cell receptor beta chains were read from a single sample in a study of shared clonotypes between healthy human individuals. Data came from immunoSEQ multiplex PCR; TCRdb stores just in-frame clones and leaves some out. This table holds millions of clones, just over 90% found once. Material: naive CD8+ T cells from PBMCs. Every receptor here comes from a man between 18 and 35 years old in good health. Some clones in this sample may be carry-over from other donors' samples. Each CDR3 is given with its conserved first and last residue. The order of the fields is J gene, D gene, clone size, V gene, CDR3 protein, CDR3 DNA. D genes are given only for firm matches. Not all rows give a size; the values are once, few, many and, for expanded clones, a class.

TRBJ2-7 TRBD2 NA TRBV28 CASTRPGLASYEQYF TGTGCCAGCACCCGACCGGGACTAGCTTCGTACGAGCAGTACTTC
TRBJ1-1 TRBD1 NA TRBV7-2 CASSSGGTVVIRAEAFF TGTGCCAGCAGCTCAGGAGGGACAGTGGTTATAAGGGCTGAAGCTTTCTTT
TRBJ1-1 NA NA TRBV27 CASRTGGGNTEAFF TGTGCCAGCAGAACGGGGGGCGGTAACACTGAAGCTTTCTTT
TRBJ1-5 NA NA TRBV30 CAWSVGDPRKQPQHF TGTGCCTGGAGTGTAGGGGACCCCAGAAAACAGCCCCAGCATTTT
TRBJ2-7 TRBD1 once TRBV29-1 CSVYLSVNRGKSYEQYF TGCAGCGTTTACTTGTCGGTAAACAGGGGGAAAAGCTACGAGCAGTACTTC
TRBJ2-7 NA NA TRBV6-5 CASGPQVGAYEQYF TGTGCCAGCGGACCTCAAGTAGGGGCCTACGAGCAGTACTTC
TRBJ2-7 NA NA TRBV5-4 CASSLGWAGSSYEQYF TGTGCCAGCAGCTTGGGGTGGGCAGGAAGCTCCTACGAGCAGTACTTC
TRBJ1-1 TRBD1 few TRBV4-1 CASSQDVTGSRTEAFF TGCGCCAGCAGCCAAGATGTGACAGGGAGTCGCACTGAAGCTTTCTTT
TRBJ1-1 TRBD1 NA TRBV5-1 CASRSGTGEAFF TGCGCCAGCAGGTCCGGGACAGGGGAAGCTTTCTTT
TRBJ1-1 NA NA TRBV4-2 CASSPRGQNMNTEAFF TGTGCCAGCAGCCCGCGGGGGCAGAACATGAACACTGAAGCTTTCTTT
TRBJ2-7 NA NA TRBV4-3 CASTPERLAPYEQYF TGCGCCAGCACACCCGAAAGGTTAGCCCCCTACGAGCAGTACTTC
TRBJ2-5 NA NA TRBV27 CASGGDSRGKTQYF TGTGCCAGCGGGGGCGACTCCCGAGGGAAGACCCAGTACTTC
TRBJ2-1 NA NA TRBV10-2 CASSPVSGRPYNEQFF TGCGCCAGCTCCCCTGTCTCGGGCCGGCCCTACAATGAGCAGTTCTTC
TRBJ2-2 TRBD2 once TRBV13 CASSPGSGSLDTGELFF TGTGCCAGCAGCCCAGGTAGCGGGAGTCTGGACACCGGGGAGCTGTTTTTT
TRBJ2-1 TRBD2 NA TRBV28 CASSLLAGGSYNEQFF TGTGCCAGCAGTCTGCTAGCGGGAGGTTCCTACAATGAGCAGTTCTTC
TRBJ1-2 TRBD1 NA TRBV9 CASSVGTGGEGYTF TGTGCCAGCAGCGTAGGGACAGGCGGTGAGGGCTACACCTTC
TRBJ2-1 TRBD1 NA TRBV19 CASSIQTGGGEQFF TGTGCCAGTAGTATACAGACAGGGGGAGGTGAGCAGTTCTTC
TRBJ1-2 TRBD1 NA TRBV7-9 CASSPRTGQNYGYTF TGTGCCAGCAGCCCACGGACAGGGCAAAACTATGGCTACACCTTC
TRBJ2-1 NA NA TRBV29-1 CSVEGMRYVEQFF TGCAGCGTTGAGGGTATGAGATACGTTGAGCAGTTCTTC
TRBJ2-3 TRBD1 NA TRBV7-8 CASSPKVQGAGDTQYF TGTGCCAGCAGCCCGAAAGTACAGGGGGCGGGAGATACGCAGTATTTT
TRBJ1-1 NA NA TRBV27 CATKLTENTEAFF TGTGCCACCAAACTCACAGAGAACACTGAAGCTTTCTTT
TRBJ2-1 NA NA TRBV30 CAWSVMITGAGNEQFF TGTGCCTGGAGTGTAATGATAACGGGAGCGGGCAATGAGCAGTTCTTC
TRBJ2-6 TRBD2 NA TRBV28 CASSLRSGAHSGANVLTF TGTGCCAGCAGTTTACGTAGCGGGGCACATTCTGGGGCCAACGTCCTGACTTTC
TRBJ1-1 TRBD1 NA TRBV4-1 CASSQVTGDTEAFF TGCGCCAGCAGCCAGGTGACAGGGGACACTGAAGCTTTCTTT
TRBJ2-7 TRBD2 NA TRBV7-9 CASTPALAGSYEQYF TGTGCCAGCACCCCGGCGCTAGCGGGATCCTACGAGCAGTACTTC
TRBJ2-6 NA NA TRBV27 CASSSFRGSGANVLTF TGTGCCAGCAGTTCGTTCAGGGGTTCTGGGGCCAACGTCCTGACTTTC
TRBJ1-5 NA NA TRBV28 CASTGQGAGQPQHF TGTGCCAGCACCGGCCAGGGAGCCGGTCAGCCCCAGCATTTT
TRBJ2-7 NA NA TRBV12-5 CASRPTLPYEQYF TGTGCTAGTCGGCCAACCCTGCCCTACGAGCAGTACTTC
TRBJ1-5 NA NA TRBV28 CASSGRVWLGNQPQHF TGTGCCAGCTCTGGGCGTGTGTGGCTCGGGAACCAGCCCCAGCATTTT
TRBJ2-1 TRBD2 NA TRBV7-8 CASSLGGGMDEQFF TGTGCCAGCAGCTTAGGCGGGGGTATGGATGAGCAGTTCTTC
TRBJ2-3 TRBD1 NA TRBV20-1 CSAPTGDGQYF TGCAGTGCACCCACAGGGGATGGGCAGTATTTT
TRBJ2-7 NA NA TRBV7-9 CASSLSLGEQYF TGTGCCAGCAGCTTAAGCCTTGGGGAGCAGTACTTC
TRBJ2-1 NA NA TRBV7-9 CASRDADATGEQFF TGTGCCAGCAGAGACGCGGACGCCACTGGTGAGCAGTTCTTC
TRBJ1-1 NA NA TRBV27 CASKPPTVGDTEAFF TGTGCCAGCAAACCACCAACGGTCGGGGACACTGAAGCTTTCTTT
TRBJ2-1 TRBD2 few TRBV7-9 CASSLATTLAEQFF TGTGCCAGCAGCTTAGCAACCACACTAGCGGAGCAGTTCTTC
TRBJ2-7 NA NA TRBV11-2 CASSSGTHEQYF TGTGCCAGCAGCTCCGGGACCCACGAGCAGTACTTC
TRBJ1-2 NA NA TRBV19 CASGTSKGYTF TGTGCCAGTGGGACATCTAAAGGCTACACCTTC
TRBJ2-3 NA NA TRBV30 CAWSFPVDTQYF TGTGCCTGGAGTTTCCCGGTGGATACGCAGTATTTT
TRBJ2-7 TRBD2 NA TRBV7-8 CASGPGAGGTYEQYF TGTGCCAGCGGACCTGGAGCGGGAGGCACCTACGAGCAGTACTTC
TRBJ2-4 NA NA TRBV15 CATSLTAAGDFRDIQYF TGTGCCACCAGCCTCACGGCTGCAGGGGACTTCAGGGACATTCAGTACTTC
TRBJ2-5 NA NA TRBV25-1 CASKSSAQYF TGTGCCAGCAAGTCATCGGCCCAGTACTTC
TRBJ2-7 NA NA TRBV28 CASRFSLEPLYEQYF TGTGCCAGCAGATTTTCACTAGAGCCCCTTTACGAGCAGTACTTC
TRBJ2-5 TRBD1 NA TRBV7-8 CASSLGQGETQYF TGTGCCAGCAGCTTAGGACAGGGGGAGACCCAGTACTTC
TRBJ2-1 TRBD2 NA TRBV19 CASSIRTSGRQYNEQFF TGTGCCAGTAGTATTCGGACTAGCGGGAGGCAATACAATGAGCAGTTCTTC
TRBJ2-1 NA NA TRBV27 CASTYYNEQFF TGTGCCAGCACCTACTACAATGAGCAGTTCTTC
TRBJ2-2 TRBD2 NA TRBV5-1 CASTGLAGVWAGELFF TGCGCCAGCACCGGACTAGCGGGAGTTTGGGCCGGGGAGCTGTTTTTT
TRBJ2-1 NA NA TRBV7-8 CASSPGPGTGTHNEQFF TGTGCCAGCAGCCCTGGCCCCGGAACAGGGACCCACAATGAGCAGTTCTTC
TRBJ1-1 TRBD1 few TRBV19 CASSWKQGSDTEAFF TGTGCCAGTAGTTGGAAACAGGGGAGCGACACTGAAGCTTTCTTT
TRBJ1-3 NA NA TRBV28 CASSFRGAGNTIYF TGTGCCAGCAGTTTCCGGGGGGCTGGAAACACCATATATTTT
TRBJ1-3 NA NA TRBV4-3 CASSTTGTISGNTIYF TGCGCCAGCAGCACGACCGGGACAATCTCTGGAAACACCATATATTTT
TRBJ2-3 NA NA TRBV4-2 CASSPRLGTDTQYF TGTGCCAGCAGCCCCAGACTCGGCACAGATACGCAGTATTTT
TRBJ2-3 TRBD2 NA TRBV7-9 CASSSTSGVLLGDTQYF TGTGCCAGCAGCTCGACTAGCGGAGTTCTTCTTGGAGATACGCAGTATTTT
TRBJ2-7 NA once TRBV11-3 CASSLAPIYEQYF TGTGCCAGCAGCTTAGCCCCGATCTACGAGCAGTACTTC
TRBJ2-7 TRBD2 few TRBV4-2 CASGLAGSYEQYF TGTGCCAGCGGGCTAGCGGGCTCCTACGAGCAGTACTTC
TRBJ1-1 NA NA TRBV10-1 CASGGGGQGNTEAFF TGCGCCAGCGGAGGGGGGGGCCAGGGGAACACTGAAGCTTTCTTT
TRBJ2-5 NA NA TRBV4-2 CASSQEVGETQYF TGTGCCAGCAGCCAAGAAGTGGGGGAGACCCAGTACTTC
TRBJ2-7 NA NA TRBV2 CASSLPKSGPEQYF TGTGCCAGCAGTCTCCCCAAATCGGGGCCCGAGCAGTACTTC
TRBJ2-1 NA NA TRBV28 CASSFEGSYNEQFF TGTGCCAGCAGTTTCGAGGGATCCTACAATGAGCAGTTCTTC
TRBJ2-3 NA NA TRBV7-9 CASSWAGTDTQYF TGTGCCAGCAGTTGGGCCGGCACAGATACGCAGTATTTT
TRBJ2-2 TRBD2 NA TRBV13 CASSPPGAGHTGELFF TGTGCCAGCAGCCCTCCCGGAGCGGGACACACCGGGGAGCTGTTTTTT